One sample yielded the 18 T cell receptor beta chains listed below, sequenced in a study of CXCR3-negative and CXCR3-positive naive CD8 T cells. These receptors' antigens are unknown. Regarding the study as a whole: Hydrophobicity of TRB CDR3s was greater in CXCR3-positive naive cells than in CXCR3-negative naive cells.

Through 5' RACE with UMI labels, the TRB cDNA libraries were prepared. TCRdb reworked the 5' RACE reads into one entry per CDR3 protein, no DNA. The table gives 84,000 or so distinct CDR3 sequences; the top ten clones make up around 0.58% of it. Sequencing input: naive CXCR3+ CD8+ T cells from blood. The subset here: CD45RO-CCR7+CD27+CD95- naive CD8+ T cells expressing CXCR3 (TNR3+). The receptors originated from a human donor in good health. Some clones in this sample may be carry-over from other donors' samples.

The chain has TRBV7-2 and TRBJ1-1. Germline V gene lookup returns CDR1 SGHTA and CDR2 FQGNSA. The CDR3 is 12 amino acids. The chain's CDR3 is CASSLVGLEAFF.

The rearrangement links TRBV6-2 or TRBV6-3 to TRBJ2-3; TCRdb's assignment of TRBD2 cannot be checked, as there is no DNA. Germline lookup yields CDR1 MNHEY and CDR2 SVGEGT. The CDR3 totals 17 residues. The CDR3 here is CASSYPPSGASTDTQYF.

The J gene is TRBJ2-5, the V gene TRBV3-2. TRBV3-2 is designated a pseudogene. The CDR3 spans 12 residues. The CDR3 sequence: CASSHMQETQYF.

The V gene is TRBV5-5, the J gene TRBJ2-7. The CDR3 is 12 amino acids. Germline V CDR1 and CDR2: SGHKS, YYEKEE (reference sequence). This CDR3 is CASSFRTGEQYF. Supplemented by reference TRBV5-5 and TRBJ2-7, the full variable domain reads DAGVTQSPTHLIKTRGQQVTLRCSPISGHKSVSWYQQVLGQGPQFIFQYYEKEERGRGNFPDRFSARQFPNYSSELNVNALLLGDSALYLCASSFRTGEQYFGPGTRLTVT.

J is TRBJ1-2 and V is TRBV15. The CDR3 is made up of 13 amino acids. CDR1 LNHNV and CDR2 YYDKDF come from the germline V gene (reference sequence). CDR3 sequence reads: CATRDGVPSGYTF.

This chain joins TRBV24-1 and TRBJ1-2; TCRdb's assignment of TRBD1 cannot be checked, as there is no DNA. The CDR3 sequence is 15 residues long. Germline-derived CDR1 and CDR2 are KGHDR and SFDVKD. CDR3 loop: CATSDPSGDGNGYTF.

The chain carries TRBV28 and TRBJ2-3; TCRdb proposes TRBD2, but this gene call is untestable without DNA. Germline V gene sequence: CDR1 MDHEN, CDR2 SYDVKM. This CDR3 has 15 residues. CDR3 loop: CASSFGREGTDTQYF.

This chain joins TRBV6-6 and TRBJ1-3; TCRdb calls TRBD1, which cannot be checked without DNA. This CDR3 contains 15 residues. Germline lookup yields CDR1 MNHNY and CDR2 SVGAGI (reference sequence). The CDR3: CASSQDSSTGNTIYF.

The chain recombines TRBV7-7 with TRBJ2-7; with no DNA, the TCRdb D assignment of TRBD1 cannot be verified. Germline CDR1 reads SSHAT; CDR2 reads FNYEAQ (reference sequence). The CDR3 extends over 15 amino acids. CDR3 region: CASSTRQGPTYEQYF.

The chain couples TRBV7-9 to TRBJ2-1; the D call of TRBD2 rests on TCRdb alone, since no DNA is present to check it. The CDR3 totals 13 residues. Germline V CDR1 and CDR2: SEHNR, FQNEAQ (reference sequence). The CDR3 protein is CASTPRLHNEQFF.

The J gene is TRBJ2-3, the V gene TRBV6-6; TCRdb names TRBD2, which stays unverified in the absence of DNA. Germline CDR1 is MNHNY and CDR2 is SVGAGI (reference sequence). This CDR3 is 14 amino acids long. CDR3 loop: CASPASPTADTQYF.

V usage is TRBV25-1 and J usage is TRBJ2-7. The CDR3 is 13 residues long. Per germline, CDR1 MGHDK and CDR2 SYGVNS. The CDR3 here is CASSEYFTYEQYF.

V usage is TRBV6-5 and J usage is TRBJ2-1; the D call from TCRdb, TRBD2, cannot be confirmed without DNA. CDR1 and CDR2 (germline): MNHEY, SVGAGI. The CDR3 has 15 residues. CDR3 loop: CASRRTSGSLNEQFF.

CDR3 amino acids: CSVEIGTYEQYF. The chain couples TRBV29-1 to TRBJ2-7. Germline V gene sequence: CDR1 SQVTM, CDR2 ANQGSEA. The CDR3 consists of 12 residues.

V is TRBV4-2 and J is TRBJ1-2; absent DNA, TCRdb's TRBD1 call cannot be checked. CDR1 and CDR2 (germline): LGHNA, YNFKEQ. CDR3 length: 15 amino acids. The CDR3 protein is CASSQDPGTGISYTF.

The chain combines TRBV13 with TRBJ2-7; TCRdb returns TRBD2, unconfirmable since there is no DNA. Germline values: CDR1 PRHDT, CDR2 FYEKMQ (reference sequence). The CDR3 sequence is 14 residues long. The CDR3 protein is CARSPGLAINEQYF.

The CDR3 region is CASSLAYQVDGYTF. V and J are TRBV7-6 and TRBJ1-2. The CDR3 contains 14 residues. CDR1 SGHVS and CDR2 FNYEAQ come from the germline V gene.

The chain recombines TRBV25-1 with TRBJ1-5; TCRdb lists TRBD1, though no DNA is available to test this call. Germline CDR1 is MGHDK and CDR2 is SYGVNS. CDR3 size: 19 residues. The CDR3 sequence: CASSSDRGRLDSSNQPQHF.